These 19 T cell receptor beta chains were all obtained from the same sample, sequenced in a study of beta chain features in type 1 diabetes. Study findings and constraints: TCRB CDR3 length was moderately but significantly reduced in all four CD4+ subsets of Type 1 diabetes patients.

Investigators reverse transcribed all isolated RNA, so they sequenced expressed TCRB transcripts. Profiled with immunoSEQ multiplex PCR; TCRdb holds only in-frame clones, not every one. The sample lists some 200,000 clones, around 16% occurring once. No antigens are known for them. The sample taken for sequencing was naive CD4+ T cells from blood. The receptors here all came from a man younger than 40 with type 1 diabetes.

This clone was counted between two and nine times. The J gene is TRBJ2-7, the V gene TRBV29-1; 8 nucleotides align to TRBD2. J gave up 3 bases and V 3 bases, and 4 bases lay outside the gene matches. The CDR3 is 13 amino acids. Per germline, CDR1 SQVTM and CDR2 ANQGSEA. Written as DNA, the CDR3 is TGCAGCGTTGAGCATCGGGGGGGCTACGAGCAGTACTTC. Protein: CSVEHRGGYEQYF.

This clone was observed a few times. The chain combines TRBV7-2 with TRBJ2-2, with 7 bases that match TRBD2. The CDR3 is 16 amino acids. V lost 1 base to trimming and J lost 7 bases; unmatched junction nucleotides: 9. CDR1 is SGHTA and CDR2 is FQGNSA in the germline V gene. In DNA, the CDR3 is TGTGCCAGCAGCTTAGACTCGGCGGGAGCGCTCGGGGAGCTGTTTTTT. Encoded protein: CASSLDSAGALGELFF.

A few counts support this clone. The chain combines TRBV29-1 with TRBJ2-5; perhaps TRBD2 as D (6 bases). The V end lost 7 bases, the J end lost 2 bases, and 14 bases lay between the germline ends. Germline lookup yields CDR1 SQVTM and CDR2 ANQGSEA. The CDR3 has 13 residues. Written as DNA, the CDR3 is TGCAGCGCAGGGAGGACATTACAAGAGACCCAGTACTTC. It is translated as CSAGRTLQETQYF.

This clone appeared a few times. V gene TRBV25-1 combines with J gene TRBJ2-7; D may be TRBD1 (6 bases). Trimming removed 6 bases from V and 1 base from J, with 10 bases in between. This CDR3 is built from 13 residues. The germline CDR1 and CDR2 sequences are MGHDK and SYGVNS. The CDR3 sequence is CASRRQESYEQYF. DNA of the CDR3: TGTGCCAGCAGACGACAGGAGTCCTACGAGCAGTACTTC.

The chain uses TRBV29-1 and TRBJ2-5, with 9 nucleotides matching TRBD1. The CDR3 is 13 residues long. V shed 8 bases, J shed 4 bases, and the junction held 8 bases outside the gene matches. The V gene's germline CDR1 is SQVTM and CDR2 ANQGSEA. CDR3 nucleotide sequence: TGCAGCCCACGTAGACAGGGGGGAGAGACCCAGTACTTC. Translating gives CSPRRQGGETQYF.

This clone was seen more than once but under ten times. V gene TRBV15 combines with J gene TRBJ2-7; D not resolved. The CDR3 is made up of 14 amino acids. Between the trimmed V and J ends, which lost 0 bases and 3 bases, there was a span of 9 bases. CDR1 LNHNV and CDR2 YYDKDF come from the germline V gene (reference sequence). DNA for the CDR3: TGTGCCACCAGCAGAGATAGTACACGCTACGAGCAGTACTTC. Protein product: CATSRDSTRYEQYF.

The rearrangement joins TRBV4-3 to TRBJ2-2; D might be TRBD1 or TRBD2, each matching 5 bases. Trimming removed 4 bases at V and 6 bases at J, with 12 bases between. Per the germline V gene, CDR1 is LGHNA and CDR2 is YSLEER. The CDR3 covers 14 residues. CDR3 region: CASSPGTQPGELFF. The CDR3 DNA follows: TGCGCCAGCAGCCCAGGGACCCAACCCGGGGAGCTGTTTTTT.

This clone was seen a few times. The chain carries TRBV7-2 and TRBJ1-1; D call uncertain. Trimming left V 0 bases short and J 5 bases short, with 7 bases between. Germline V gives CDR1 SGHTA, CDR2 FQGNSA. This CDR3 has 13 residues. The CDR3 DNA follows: TGTGCCAGCAGCTTAGCGCCCCGGACTGAAGCTTTCTTT. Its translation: CASSLAPRTEAFF.

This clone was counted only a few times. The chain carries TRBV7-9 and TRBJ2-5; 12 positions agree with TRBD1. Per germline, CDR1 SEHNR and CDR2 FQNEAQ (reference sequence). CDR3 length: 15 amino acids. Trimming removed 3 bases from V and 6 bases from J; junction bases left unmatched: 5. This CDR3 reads CASSFGTGGGQTQYF. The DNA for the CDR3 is TGTGCCAGCAGCTTCGGGACAGGGGGCGGACAGACCCAGTACTTC. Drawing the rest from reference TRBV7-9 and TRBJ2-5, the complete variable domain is DTGVSQNPRHKITKRGQNVTFRCDPISEHNRLYWYRQTLGQGPEFLTYFQNEAQLEKSRLLSDRFSAERPKGSFSTLEIQRTEQGDSAMYLCASSFGTGGGQTQYFGPGTRLLVL.

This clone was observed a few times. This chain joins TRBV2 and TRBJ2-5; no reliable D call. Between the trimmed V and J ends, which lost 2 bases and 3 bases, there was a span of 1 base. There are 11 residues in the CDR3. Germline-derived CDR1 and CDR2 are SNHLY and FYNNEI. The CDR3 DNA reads TGTGCCAGCAGTGAAAAAGAGACCCAGTACTTC. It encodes CASSEKETQYF.

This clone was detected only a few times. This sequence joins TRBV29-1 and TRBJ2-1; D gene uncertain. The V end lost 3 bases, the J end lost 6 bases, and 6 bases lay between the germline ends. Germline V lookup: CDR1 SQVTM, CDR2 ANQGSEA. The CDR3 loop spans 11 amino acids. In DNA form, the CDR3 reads TGCAGCGTTGACCGAGCCAATGAGCAGTTCTTC. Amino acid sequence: CSVDRANEQFF.

The CDR3 nucleotides are TGTGCCAGCTCACCACTGACTAGCGGAATCAATGAGCAGTTCTTC. Translated, it gives CASSPLTSGINEQFF. This rearrangement joins TRBV18 to TRBJ2-1, with TRBD2 matching 9 bases. The CDR3 has 15 residues. Germline V gives CDR1 KGHSH, CDR2 LQKENI. V was clipped by 1 base and J by 6 bases; unmatched bases: 4. Combining the CDR3 with reference TRBV18 and TRBJ2-1 gives the whole variable domain NAGVMQNPRHLVRRRGQEARLRCSPMKGHSHVYWYRQLPEEGLKFMVYLQKENIIDESGMPKERFSAEFPKEGPSILRIQQVVRGDSAAYFCASSPLTSGINEQFFGPGTRLTVL.

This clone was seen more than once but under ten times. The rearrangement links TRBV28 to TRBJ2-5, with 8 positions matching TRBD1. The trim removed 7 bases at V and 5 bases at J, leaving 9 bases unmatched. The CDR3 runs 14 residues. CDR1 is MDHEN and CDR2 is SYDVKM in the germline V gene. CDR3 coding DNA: TGTGCCAGCAACCTGGACAGGGTAGGGGAGACCCAGTACTTC. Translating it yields CASNLDRVGETQYF.

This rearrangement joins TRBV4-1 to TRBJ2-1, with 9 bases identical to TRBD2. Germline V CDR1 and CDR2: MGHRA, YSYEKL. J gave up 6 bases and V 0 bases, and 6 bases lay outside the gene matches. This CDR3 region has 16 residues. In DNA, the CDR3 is TGCGCCAGCAGCCAAGATTATCGGACTAGCGTCAATGAGCAGTTCTTC. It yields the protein CASSQDYRTSVNEQFF.

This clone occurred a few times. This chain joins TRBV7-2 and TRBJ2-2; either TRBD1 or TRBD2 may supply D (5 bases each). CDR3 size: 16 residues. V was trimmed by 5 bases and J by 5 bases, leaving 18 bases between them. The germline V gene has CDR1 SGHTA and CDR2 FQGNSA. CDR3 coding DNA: TGTGCCAGCAGCAAGGGGAACGCGGGTAGAACCGGGGAGCTGTTTTTT. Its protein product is CASSKGNAGRTGELFF.

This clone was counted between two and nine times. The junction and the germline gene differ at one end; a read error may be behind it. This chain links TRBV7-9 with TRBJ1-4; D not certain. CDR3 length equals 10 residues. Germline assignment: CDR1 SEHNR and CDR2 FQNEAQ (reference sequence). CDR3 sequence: CASSSGPGTF. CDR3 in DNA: TGTGCCAGCAGCTCAGGACCCGGAACTTTT.

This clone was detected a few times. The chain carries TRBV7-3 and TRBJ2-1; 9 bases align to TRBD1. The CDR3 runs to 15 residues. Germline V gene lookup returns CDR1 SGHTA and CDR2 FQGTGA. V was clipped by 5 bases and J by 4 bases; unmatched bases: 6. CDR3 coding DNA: TGTGCCAGCAGCATACAGGGGGCTATGTACAATGAGCAGTTCTTC. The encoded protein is CASSIQGAMYNEQFF. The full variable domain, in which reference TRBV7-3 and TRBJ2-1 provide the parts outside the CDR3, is GAGVSQTPSNKVTEKGKYVELRCDPISGHTALYWYRQSLGQGPEFLIYFQGTGAADDSGLPNDRFFAVRPEGSVSTLKIQRTERGDSAVYLCASSIQGAMYNEQFFGPGTRLTVL.

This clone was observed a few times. CDR3 region: CSVSSQGVYNEQFF. The CDR3 nucleotides read TGCAGCGTTTCAAGTCAGGGCGTCTACAATGAGCAGTTCTTC. V usage is TRBV29-1 and J usage is TRBJ2-1, with a possible D match to TRBD1 (5 bases). The CDR3 is 14 amino acids. Germline V lookup: CDR1 SQVTM, CDR2 ANQGSEA. V was cut by 5 bases and J by 3 bases, with 14 bases left in between.

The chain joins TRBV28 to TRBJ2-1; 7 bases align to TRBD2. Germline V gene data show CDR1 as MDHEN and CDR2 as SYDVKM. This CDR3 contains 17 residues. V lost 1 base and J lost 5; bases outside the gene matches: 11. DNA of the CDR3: TGTGCCAGCAGTTTATCAGTAAGCGGGGACTTCGACAATGAGCAGTTCTTC. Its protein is CASSLSVSGDFDNEQFF. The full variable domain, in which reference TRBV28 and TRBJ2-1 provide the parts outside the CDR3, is DVKVTQSSRYLVKRTGEKVFLECVQDMDHENMFWYRQDPGLGLRLIYFSYDVKMKEKGDIPEGYSVSREKKERFSLILESASTNQTSMYLCASSLSVSGDFDNEQFFGPGTRLTVL.